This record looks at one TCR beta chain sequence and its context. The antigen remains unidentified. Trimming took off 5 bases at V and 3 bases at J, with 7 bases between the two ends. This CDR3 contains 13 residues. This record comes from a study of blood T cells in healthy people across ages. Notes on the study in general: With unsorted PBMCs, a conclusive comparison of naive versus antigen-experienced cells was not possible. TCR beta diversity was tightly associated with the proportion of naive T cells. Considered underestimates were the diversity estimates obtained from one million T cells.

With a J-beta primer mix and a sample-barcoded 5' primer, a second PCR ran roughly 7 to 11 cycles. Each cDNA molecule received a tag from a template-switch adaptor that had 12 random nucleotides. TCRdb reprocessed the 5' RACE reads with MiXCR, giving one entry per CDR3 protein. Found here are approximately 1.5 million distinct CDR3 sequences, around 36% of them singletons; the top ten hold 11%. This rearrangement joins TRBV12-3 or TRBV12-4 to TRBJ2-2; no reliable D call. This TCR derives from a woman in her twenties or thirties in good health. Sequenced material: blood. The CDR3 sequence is CASSHTYTGELFF. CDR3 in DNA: TGTGCCAGCAGTCATACCTACACCGGGGAGCTGTTTTTT.